Listed below are T cell receptor beta chains from one sample, sequenced in a study of esophageal squamous cell carcinoma under preoperative chemotherapy. One entry per CDR3 protein results from TCRdb running MiXCR on the PCR reads. The data show tens of thousands of distinct CDR3 sequences, with under 60% seen just once and approximately 12% held by the top ten. This material was collected from a patient given preoperative chemotherapy. These receptor sequences come from a human donor with esophageal squamous cell carcinoma. The donor label of this sample is uncertain. The CDR3 runs from the conserved cysteine through the conserved F or W. The D gene is left open where the match is weak. Clone size is not always given. Where it is, it says once, few, many or a class for expanded clones.

abundance	j_gene	len	d_gene	v_gene	CDR3aa	CDR3nt
.	TRBJ2-4	14	.	TRBV12-3/TRBV12-4	CAGTWGGAQDIQYF	TGTGCGGGTACCTGGGGCGGGGCCCAAGACATTCAGTACTTC
.	TRBJ2-2	16	.	TRBV12-5	CASGFVQAPNTGALFF	TGTGCTAGTGGTTTCGTCCAGGCTCCGAACACAGGTGCGCTGTTTTTT
.	TRBJ2-3	16	TRBD2	TRBV7-6	CASSVMAGGSTDTQYF	TGTGCCAGCAGCGTGATGGCGGGGGGGAGCACAGATACGCAGTACTTT
.	TRBJ2-4	15	.	TRBV7-8	CASSLHQWAKDTQYF	TGTGCCAGCAGCTTACACCAGTGGGCCAAAGATACTCAGTATTTC
many	TRBJ2-3	13	.	TRBV6-5	CASRALTPDTQYF	TGTGCCAGCAGGGCCCTGACTCCAGATACGCAGTATTTT
.	TRBJ2-2	19	TRBD2	TRBV6-1	CASTKTHGLAGGRPGAQFF	TGTGCCAGCACCAAAACTCACGGACTAGCGGGAGGGCGCCCAGGGGCGCAGTTTTTT
few	TRBJ2-5	13	TRBD1	TRBV7-9	CASSLGQKETQYF	TGTGCCAGCAGTTTGGGACAGAAAGAGACCCAGTACTTC
many	TRBJ2-5	15	.	TRBV27	CASSIGGRYQETQYF	TGTGCCAGCAGTATCGGGGGGCGGTACCAAGAGACCCAGTACTTC
many	TRBJ1-1	14	.	TRBV7-9	CASSLNVRNTEAFF	TGTGCCAGCAGCTTGAATGTTAGGAACACTGAAGCTTTCTTT
many	TRBJ2-2	12	.	TRBV25-1	CASRANTGELFF	TGTGCCAGCAGAGCGAACACCGGGGAGCTGTTTTTT